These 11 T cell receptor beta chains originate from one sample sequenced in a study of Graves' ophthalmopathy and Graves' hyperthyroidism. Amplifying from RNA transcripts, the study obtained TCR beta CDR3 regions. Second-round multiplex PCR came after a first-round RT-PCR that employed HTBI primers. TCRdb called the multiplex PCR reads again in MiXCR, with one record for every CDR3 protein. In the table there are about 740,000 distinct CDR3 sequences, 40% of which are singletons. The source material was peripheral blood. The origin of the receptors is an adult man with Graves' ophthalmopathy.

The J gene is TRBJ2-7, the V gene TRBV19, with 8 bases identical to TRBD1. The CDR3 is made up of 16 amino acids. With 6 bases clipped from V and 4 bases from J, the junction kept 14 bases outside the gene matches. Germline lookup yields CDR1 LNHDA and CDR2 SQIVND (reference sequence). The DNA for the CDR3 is TGTGCCAGTAGCTGGGATTTTGGACAGGGACAATACGAGCAGTACTTC. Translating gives CASSWDFGQGQYEQYF.

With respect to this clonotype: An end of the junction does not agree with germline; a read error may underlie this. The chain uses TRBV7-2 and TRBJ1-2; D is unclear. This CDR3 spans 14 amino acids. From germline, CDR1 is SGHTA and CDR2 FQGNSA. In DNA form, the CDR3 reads TGCGCCAGCAGCCAAGATTGGGAGAACTATGGCTACACCTTC. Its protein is CASSQDWENYGYTF.

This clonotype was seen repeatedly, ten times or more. Here the CDR3 reads CASSRTIQETQYF. For the CDR3, the DNA is TGTGCCAGTAGCCGGACAATCCAAGAGACCCAGTACTTC. V is TRBV19 and J is TRBJ2-5, with D maybe TRBD1 (5 bases). Trimming shortened V by 6 bases and J by 1 base, and 9 bases separated the two germline ends. CDR1 and CDR2 from the germline V gene are LNHDA and SQIVND (reference sequence). This CDR3 spans 13 amino acids.

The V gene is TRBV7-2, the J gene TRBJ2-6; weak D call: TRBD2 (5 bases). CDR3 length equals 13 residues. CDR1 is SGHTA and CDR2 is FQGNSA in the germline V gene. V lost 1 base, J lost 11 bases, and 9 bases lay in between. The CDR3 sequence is CASSLGMDYVLTF. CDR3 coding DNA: TGTGCCAGCAGCTTAGGAATGGACTACGTCCTGACTTTC.

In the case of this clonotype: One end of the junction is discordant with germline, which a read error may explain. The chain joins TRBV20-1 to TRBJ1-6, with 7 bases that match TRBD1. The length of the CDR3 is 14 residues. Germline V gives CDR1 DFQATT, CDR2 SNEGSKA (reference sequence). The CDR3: CGAKRGDRGSPLHF. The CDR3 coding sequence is TGCGGTGCCAAGAGGGGGGACAGAGGGTCACCCCTCCACTTT.

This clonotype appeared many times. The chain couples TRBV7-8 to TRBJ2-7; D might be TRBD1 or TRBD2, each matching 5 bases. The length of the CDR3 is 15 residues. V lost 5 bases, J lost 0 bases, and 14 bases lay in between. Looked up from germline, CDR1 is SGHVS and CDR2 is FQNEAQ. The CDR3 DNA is TGTGCCAGCAGCCCCGAGGGGCTGAGCTCCTACGAGCAGTACTTC. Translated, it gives CASSPEGLSSYEQYF.

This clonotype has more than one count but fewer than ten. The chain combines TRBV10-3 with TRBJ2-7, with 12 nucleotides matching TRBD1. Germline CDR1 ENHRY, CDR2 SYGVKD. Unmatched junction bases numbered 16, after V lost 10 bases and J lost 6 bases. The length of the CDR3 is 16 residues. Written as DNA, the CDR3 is TGTGCCAGCAGCGTGGCCTTGGGACAGGGGGCTGGCGAGCAGTACTTC. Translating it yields CASSVALGQGAGEQYF.

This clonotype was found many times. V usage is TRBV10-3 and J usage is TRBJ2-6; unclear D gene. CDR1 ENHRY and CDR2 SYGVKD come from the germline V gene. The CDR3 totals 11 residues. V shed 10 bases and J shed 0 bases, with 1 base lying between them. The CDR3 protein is CATSGANVLTF. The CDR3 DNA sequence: TGTGCCACCTCTGGGGCCAACGTCCTGACTTTC.

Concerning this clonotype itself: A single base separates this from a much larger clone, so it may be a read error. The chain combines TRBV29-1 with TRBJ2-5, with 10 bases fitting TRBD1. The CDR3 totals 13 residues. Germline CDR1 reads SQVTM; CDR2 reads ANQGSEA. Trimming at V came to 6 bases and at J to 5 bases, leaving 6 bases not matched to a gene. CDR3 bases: TGCAGCGTCCCGGGACAGGGGAGGGAGACCCAGTACTTC. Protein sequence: CSVPGQGRETQYF.

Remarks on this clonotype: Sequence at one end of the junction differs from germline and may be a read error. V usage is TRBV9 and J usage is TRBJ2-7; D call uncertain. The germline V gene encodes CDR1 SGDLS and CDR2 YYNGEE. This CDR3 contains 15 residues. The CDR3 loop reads CASSALILRSSEQYF. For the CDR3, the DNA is TGTGCCAGCAGCGCTCTGATTCTCCGGTCCTCCGAGCAGTACTTC.

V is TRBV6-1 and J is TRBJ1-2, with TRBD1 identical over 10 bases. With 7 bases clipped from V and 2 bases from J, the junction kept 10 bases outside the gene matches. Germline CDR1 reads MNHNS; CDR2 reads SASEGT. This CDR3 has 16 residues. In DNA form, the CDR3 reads TGTGCCAGCACCGGGACAGGGGACGGCCCCAACTATGGCTACACCTTC. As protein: CASTGTGDGPNYGYTF.